The 2 T cell receptor beta chains below come from one sample, sequenced in a study of blood T cells in healthy people across ages. Together with a sample-barcoded 5' primer, a J-beta primer mix was included in a second PCR lasting about 7 to 12 cycles. TCRdb processed the 5' RACE reads anew with MiXCR; each CDR3 protein has one entry. The sample consists of around 800,000 distinct CDR3 sequences, 40% to 65% of them appearing once. Sequencing was performed on blood. These receptors all stem from an elderly man in good health.

The chain links TRBV3-1 to TRBJ2-7, with TRBD2 matching 7 bases. The J call is doubtful: the DNA matches TRBJ2-5 better. CDR1 and CDR2 from the germline V gene are LGHDT and YNNKEL (reference sequence). The CDR3 is made up of 16 amino acids. The CDR3 nucleotides are TGTGCCAGCAGCCAAGGTATTCGAGGCGGGAGCGGGACCCAGTACTTC. This gives the protein CASSQGIRGGSGTQYF.

The rearrangement joins TRBV29-1 to TRBJ2-1; 13 nucleotides match TRBD2. Germline V CDR1 and CDR2: SQVTM, ANQGSEA. Unmatched junction bases numbered 6, after V lost 7 bases and J lost 9 bases. The CDR3 loop spans 13 amino acids. This chain's CDR3 is CSDRTSGRSEQFF. As DNA, the CDR3 is TGCAGCGACCGGACTAGCGGGAGAAGTGAGCAGTTCTTC.